These 21 T cell receptor beta chains share one sample of origin, sequenced in a study of T cell changes during pregnancy in multiple sclerosis. The table came from immunoSEQ multiplex PCR; TCRdb's copy has only in-frame clones and leaves some out. This sample has roughly 63,000 clones, with 90% found just once. Sequenced material: peripheral blood, taken in the second trimester of pregnancy. The origin of the receptors is a female donor in good health, enrolled as a control in a pregnancy study.

V gene TRBV27 combines with J gene TRBJ2-3; TRBD2 matches at 9 bases. Germline V CDR1 and CDR2: MNHEY, SMNVEV (reference sequence). The CDR3 has 20 amino acids. V trimming: 2 bases; J trimming: 4 bases; junction bases outside the gene matches: 19. Here the CDR3 DNA reads TGTGCCAGCAGTTTAACTCGGCTAGCGGGGCCACGCGGCCCACCAGATACGCAGTATTTT. This codes for CASSLTRLAGPRGPPDTQYF.

This chain connects TRBV11-3 to TRBJ2-1; the D gene is possibly TRBD2 (6 bases). Germline values: CDR1 SGHNT, CDR2 YENEEA. CDR3 length equals 15 residues. V was trimmed by 1 base and J by 6 bases, leaving 13 bases between them. The CDR3 sequence: CASSLVGTPVNEQFF. The CDR3, as DNA: TGTGCCAGCAGCTTAGTGGGGACTCCCGTCAATGAGCAGTTCTTC.

The rearrangement uses TRBV9 and TRBJ2-3; D not resolved. V lost 4 bases, J lost 2 bases, and 14 bases lay in between. CDR3 length: 15 residues. Germline values: CDR1 SGDLS, CDR2 YYNGEE. In DNA, the CDR3 is TGTGCCAGCAGCCTAGTGGGCAAACTCACAGATACGCAGTATTTT. Protein product: CASSLVGKLTDTQYF. Drawing the rest from reference TRBV9 and TRBJ2-3, the complete variable domain is DSGVTQTPKHLITATGQRVTLRCSPRSGDLSVYWYQQSLDQGLQFLIQYYNGEERAKGNILERFSAQQFPDLHSELNLSSLELGDSALYFCASSLVGKLTDTQYFGPGTRLTVL.

The V and J genes are TRBV2 and TRBJ2-7; 9 nucleotides agree with TRBD2. The CDR3 is 15 amino acids. With 3 bases clipped from V and 7 bases from J, the junction kept 10 bases outside the gene matches. Per germline, CDR1 SNHLY and CDR2 FYNNEI. CDR3 amino acids: CASSDLPAGGREQYF. The DNA for the CDR3 is TGTGCCAGCAGTGATTTACCAGCGGGGGGCAGAGAGCAGTACTTC.

This chain connects TRBV7-8 to TRBJ2-7, with 12 bases lining up with TRBD2. This CDR3 is built from 14 residues. Germline lookup yields CDR1 SGHVS and CDR2 FQNEAQ. Trimming took 5 bases from V and 6 from J; bases not matched to a gene: 5. As DNA, the CDR3 is TGTGCCAGCAGCGATCTAGCGGGAGGGCGCGAGCAGTACTTC. This gives the protein CASSDLAGGREQYF.

The chain uses TRBV6-5 and TRBJ2-7; D is perhaps TRBD1 (6 bases). The V gene lost 6 bases and the J gene lost 0 bases, with 12 bases spanning the gap. Germline V gives CDR1 MNHEY, CDR2 SVGAGI. The CDR3 contains 14 residues. DNA of the CDR3: TGTGCCAGCAGCCTAACAGGGAGCTCCTACGAGCAGTACTTC. It encodes CASSLTGSSYEQYF.

As regards this clone: The sample contains more than one DNA sequence encoding this CDR3. This chain joins TRBV9 and TRBJ2-1, with 7 nucleotides matching TRBD2. There are 12 residues in the CDR3. CDR1 and CDR2 (germline): SGDLS, YYNGEE. V shed 3 bases, J shed 7 bases, and the junction held 1 base outside the gene matches. CDR3 protein: CASSASGNEQFF. CDR3 nucleotide sequence: TGTGCCAGCAGCGCTAGCGGTAATGAGCAGTTCTTC.

This rearrangement joins TRBV6-5 to TRBJ1-2; 10 bases match TRBD1. Germline V CDR1 and CDR2: MNHEY, SVGAGI. The CDR3 spans 15 residues. The V gene end was trimmed by 5 bases and the J gene end by 1 base; junction bases not matched to a gene: 4. CDR3 in DNA: TGTGCCAGCAGTCGGACAGGGGGTTTTAACTATGGCTACACCTTC. This sequence encodes CASSRTGGFNYGYTF.

The V gene is TRBV28, the J gene TRBJ2-5; TRBD2 agrees at 8 bases. CDR1 and CDR2 (germline): MDHEN, SYDVKM. The CDR3 is made up of 17 amino acids. J was trimmed by 5 bases and V by 6 bases; bases with no gene match: 17. For the CDR3, the DNA is TGTGCCAGCAGCGACCCCCGGGGGGGGAAGACTGGGGAGACCCAGTACTTC. This codes for CASSDPRGGKTGETQYF.

The chain carries TRBV12-1 and TRBJ1-5. TRBV12-1 is an annotated pseudogene. This CDR3 region has 11 residues. For the CDR3, the DNA is TGTGCCAGCCTACGGAGATCCCCCCAGCATTTT. Amino acids: CASLRRSPQHF.

J is TRBJ2-7 and V is TRBV7-8; weak D call: TRBD2 (6 bases). Looked up from germline, CDR1 is SGHVS and CDR2 is FQNEAQ. The CDR3 spans 15 residues. The ends were cut back, 1 base at V and 3 bases at J, with 13 bases in the middle. The CDR3: CASSLVEGTYYEQYF. In nucleotides, the CDR3 is TGTGCCAGCAGCTTAGTGGAGGGGACCTACTACGAGCAGTACTTC. Variable domain in full (rest from reference TRBV7-8 and TRBJ2-7): GAGVSQSPRYKVAKRGQDVALRCDPISGHVSLFWYQQALGQGPEFLTYFQNEAQLDKSGLPSDRFFAERPEGSVSTLKIQRTQQEDSAVYLCASSLVEGTYYEQYFGPGTRLTVT.

This chain links TRBV7-9 with TRBJ1-1; D is ambiguous. Trimming left V 0 bases short and J 10 bases short, with 12 bases between. Germline loops: CDR1 SEHNR, CDR2 FQNEAQ (reference sequence). The CDR3 has 13 residues. The CDR3 DNA reads as TGTGCCAGCAGCTTAGCAGGGTACGCGGGAGCTTTCTTT. It yields the protein CASSLAGYAGAFF.

The rearrangement links TRBV6-5 to TRBJ2-7, with D possibly TRBD1 on 5 matching bases. Germline loops: CDR1 MNHEY, CDR2 SVGAGI. Trimming shortened V by 4 bases and J by 6 bases, and 13 bases separated the two germline ends. This CDR3 contains 13 residues. The CDR3 loop reads CASSSGFRVEQYF. CDR3 nucleotide sequence: TGTGCCAGCAGTTCAGGGTTTAGAGTCGAGCAGTACTTC.

This chain links TRBV7-2 with TRBJ2-6, with 10 bases identical to TRBD1. J gave up 2 bases and V 6 bases, and 7 bases lay outside the gene matches. There are 17 residues in the CDR3. In germline, CDR1 is SGHTA, CDR2 FQGNSA. The CDR3 nucleotides are TGTGCCAGCAGGGATCGGGACAGGGGAGCTGGGGCCAACGTCCTGACTTTC. Encoded protein: CASRDRDRGAGANVLTF.

The chain links TRBV2 to TRBJ2-2, with D unresolved. The germline CDR1 and CDR2 sequences are SNHLY and FYNNEI. This CDR3 contains 13 residues. V was pared by 6 bases and J by 4 bases, with 9 bases between. CDR3 residues: CASSPEATGELFF. CDR3 DNA: TGTGCCAGCAGCCCTGAGGCCACCGGGGAGCTGTTTTTT. Full variable domain (rest looked up from reference TRBV2 and TRBJ2-2): EPEVTQTPSHQVTQMGQEVILRCVPISNHLYFYWYRQILGQKVEFLVSFYNNEISEKSEIFDDQFSVERPDGSNFTLKIRSTKLEDSAMYFCASSPEATGELFFGEGSRLTVL.

The chain joins TRBV9 to TRBJ2-5; 11 bases map to TRBD1. The CDR3 spans 17 residues. V was pared by 0 bases and J by 7 bases, with 11 bases of the junction left unmatched. Germline V gives CDR1 SGDLS, CDR2 YYNGEE. This chain's CDR3 is CASSVATGQGAHGTQYF. The CDR3 nucleotides are TGTGCCAGCAGCGTAGCTACCGGACAGGGGGCCCACGGGACCCAGTACTTC.

V and J are TRBV9 and TRBJ2-5; 12 positions agree with TRBD1. Germline V lookup: CDR1 SGDLS, CDR2 YYNGEE. V lost 4 bases to trimming and J lost 5 bases; unmatched junction nucleotides: 6. The CDR3 is made up of 15 amino acids. In DNA, the CDR3 is TGTGCCAGCAGCCTGGGACAGGGGGCTGCGGAGACCCAGTACTTC. The encoded protein is CASSLGQGAAETQYF.

The chain joins TRBV2 to TRBJ2-3; D may be TRBD2 (7 bases). Germline V gene lookup returns CDR1 SNHLY and CDR2 FYNNEI. V was pared by 11 bases and J by 5 bases, with 20 bases between. CDR3 length: 14 amino acids. CDR3 DNA: TGTGCCCGCGGTGAGGGGGGGCATGGAGATACGCAGTATTTT. Translation: CARGEGGHGDTQYF.

The chain has TRBV28 and TRBJ2-3, with 9 bases lining up with TRBD2. The V gene end was trimmed by 6 bases and the J gene end by 5 bases; junction bases not matched to a gene: 3. CDR1 is MDHEN, CDR2 SYDVKM, per germline. The CDR3 totals 13 residues. The CDR3 here is CASRGLAGDTQYF. For the CDR3, the DNA is TGTGCCAGCAGGGGACTAGCTGGAGATACGCAGTATTTT.

There are a few counts of this clone. In nucleotides, the CDR3 is TGTGCCAGCAGCTTGGGCAGGGTTGATACGCAGTATTTT. This gives the protein CASSLGRVDTQYF. The chain employs TRBV5-6 and TRBJ2-3, with a tentative D call TRBD1 (5 bases). The germline gives CDR1 SGHDT, CDR2 YYEEEE. With 0 bases removed from V and 6 bases from J, the gap between germline ends came to 8 bases. This CDR3 contains 13 residues. Filled out from reference TRBV5-6 and TRBJ2-3, the complete variable domain reads DAGVTQSPTHLIKTRGQQVTLRCSPKSGHDTVSWYQQALGQGPQFIFQYYEEEERQRGNFPDRFSGHQFPNYSSELNVNALLLGDSALYLCASSLGRVDTQYFGPGTRLTVL.

This clone was found once. CDR3 coding DNA: TGTGCCAGTAGTATCCCGACCAGGGCGAACACTGAAGCTTTCTTT. It specifies CASSIPTRANTEAFF. The chain employs TRBV19 and TRBJ1-1; D perhaps matches TRBD1 (5 bases). This CDR3 region has 15 residues. The germline V gene has CDR1 LNHDA and CDR2 SQIVND (reference sequence). The germline V and J ends were trimmed by 3 bases and 1 base, with 12 bases remaining between them.